This T cell receptor (beta chain) came from a study of blood T cell repertoires in COVID-19. The CDR3 contains 14 residues. Trimming left V 4 bases short and J 6 bases short, with 13 bases between. The germline V gene encodes CDR1 LNHDA and CDR2 SQIVND (reference sequence). Original data processing: How many nucleated cells were present was estimated from reference gene primer amplification. Sequencing used immunoSEQ multiplex PCR; TCRdb keeps in-frame clones, though not all of them. That table supplies the V and J calls and clone size; D and trimming were determined from the DNA. The sample has 90,000 to 120,000 clones, more than 70% seen once; the top ten hold about 4.3%.

The sequence came from a man aged 65 to 85 with acute or convalescent COVID-19. V gene TRBV19 combines with J gene TRBJ2-1; D not certain. Source material: peripheral blood. The CDR3 protein is CASSTPPFINEQFF. The CDR3 DNA sequence: TGTGCCAGTAGTACCCCCCCCTTTATCAATGAGCAGTTCTTC.